This TCR beta chain is from a study of CD8 T cells in ankylosing spondylitis. Findings of the study overall: In reactive arthritis synovial fluid and blood, some motif variants had been reported before. CD8+ cells made up the disease-linked clones, which were relatively rare in peripheral blood. Ankylosing spondylitis blood appeared to carry a characteristic TCR beta motif of 7 or 8 highly homologous variants. The clones that were linked to disease were reported to be significantly enriched in matched synovial fluid samples from ankylosing spondylitis patients.

The CDR3 consists of 14 residues. CDR1 and CDR2 (germline): KGHDR, SFDVKD. Deletions cut 5 bases from V and 2 bases from J, with 9 bases between. One entry per CDR3 protein, called by TCRdb with MiXCR from the 5' RACE reads. The table lists 800,000 to 900,000 distinct CDR3 sequences, approximately 12% of them singletons. Comment on this clonotype: The antigen remains undetermined.

The sample taken for sequencing was blood, either unsorted or a sorted T cell fraction (not recorded which). The rearrangement uses TRBV24-1 and TRBJ1-5; possible D gene TRBD1, 6 bases. The receptor was isolated from a male donor with ankylosing spondylitis. The CDR3 is CATSGRGGNQPQHF. CDR3 nucleotides: TGTGCCACCAGTGGCAGGGGTGGCAATCAGCCCCAGCATTTT.